The rows below give T cell receptor beta chains drawn from one sample of a study of blood T cell repertoires in COVID-19. Profiling relied on immunoSEQ multiplex PCR, and the TCRdb table lists in-frame clones only, not all of them. The sample gives under 400,000 clones, 88% of which show up once; 1.5% to 2% is in the top ten. The sequenced material came from peripheral blood. The receptor set was obtained from a woman aged 25 to 39 with COVID-19, enrolled during active disease. Both conserved end residues are part of each CDR3. A D gene is named only where the DNA matches it firmly. Clone size is shown for a subset of rows, as once, few, many or a class of expanded clone.

d_call: .; j_call: TRBJ1-1; clone_size: .; v_call: TRBV5-5; cdr3_length: 14; cdr3_nt: TGTGCCAGCAGCTTGAATATTTTGAACACTGAAGCTTTCTTT; cdr3_aa: CASSLNILNTEAFF
d_call: TRBD2; j_call: TRBJ2-3; clone_size: .; v_call: TRBV5-6; cdr3_length: 17; cdr3_nt: TGTGCCAGCAGCTACCTAGCGGGGGGGCCTGGCACAGATACGCAGTATTTT; cdr3_aa: CASSYLAGGPGTDTQYF
d_call: .; j_call: TRBJ2-1; clone_size: .; v_call: TRBV5-4; cdr3_length: 12; cdr3_nt: TGTGCCAGCAGCTACGGTAATGATGAGCAGTTCTTC; cdr3_aa: CASSYGNDEQFF
d_call: .; j_call: TRBJ2-2; clone_size: few; v_call: TRBV2; cdr3_length: 12; cdr3_nt: TGTGCCACCCGGTCTGATGGGCCGGTGATGTTTTTT; cdr3_aa: CATRSDGPVMFF
d_call: .; j_call: TRBJ2-2; clone_size: .; v_call: TRBV27; cdr3_length: 15; cdr3_nt: TGTGCCAGCAGCCGAGAAAGTTATGCTGGCGGGGAGCTGTTTTTT; cdr3_aa: CASSRESYAGGELFF
d_call: TRBD1; j_call: TRBJ1-2; clone_size: .; v_call: TRBV7-2; cdr3_length: 14; cdr3_nt: TGTGCCAGCAGCTTCGATGGGACAGACTATGGCTACACCTTC; cdr3_aa: CASSFDGTDYGYTF
d_call: TRBD1; j_call: TRBJ1-2; clone_size: many; v_call: TRBV6-5; cdr3_length: 11; cdr3_nt: TGTGCCAGCAGGCGACAGGGCGGCTACACCTTC; cdr3_aa: CASRRQGGYTF
d_call: TRBD1; j_call: TRBJ1-4; clone_size: .; v_call: TRBV5-1; cdr3_length: 14; cdr3_nt: TGCGCCAGCAGCTCCGACAGGGGTGGCGAAAAACTGTTTTTT; cdr3_aa: CASSSDRGGEKLFF
d_call: .; j_call: TRBJ1-3; clone_size: .; v_call: TRBV7-9; cdr3_length: 15; cdr3_nt: TGTGCCAGCAGCTTAGTGGGAGACTCTGGAAACACCATATATTTT; cdr3_aa: CASSLVGDSGNTIYF
d_call: TRBD1; j_call: TRBJ2-1; clone_size: .; v_call: TRBV2; cdr3_length: 14; cdr3_nt: TGTGCCAGCAGTCGACAGGGTTCCGGTAATGAGCAGTTCTTC; cdr3_aa: CASSRQGSGNEQFF
d_call: TRBD1; j_call: TRBJ1-1; clone_size: .; v_call: TRBV3-1/TRBV3-2; cdr3_length: 14; cdr3_nt: TGTGCCAGCAGCGTTAGGGGGCATGGGACTGAAGCTTTCTTT; cdr3_aa: CASSVRGHGTEAFF
d_call: .; j_call: TRBJ1-2; clone_size: .; v_call: TRBV29-1; cdr3_length: 14; cdr3_nt: TGCAGCGTTGAAGACTGGGGCGGTGACTATGGCTACACCTTC; cdr3_aa: CSVEDWGGDYGYTF
d_call: TRBD1; j_call: TRBJ1-6; clone_size: .; v_call: TRBV6-1; cdr3_length: 13; cdr3_nt: TGTGCCAGCCGCCTCGGGACAGGGTACCCCCTCCACTTT; cdr3_aa: CASRLGTGYPLHF
d_call: TRBD1; j_call: TRBJ2-1; clone_size: .; v_call: TRBV7-3; cdr3_length: 14; cdr3_nt: TGTGCCAGCAGCCCAGACAGGGGGGGTAATGAGCAGTTCTTC; cdr3_aa: CASSPDRGGNEQFF
d_call: .; j_call: TRBJ1-6; clone_size: .; v_call: TRBV7-2; cdr3_length: 14; cdr3_nt: TGTGCCAGCAGCTTAGTACAGAGAAATTCACCCCTCCACTTT; cdr3_aa: CASSLVQRNSPLHF
d_call: TRBD1; j_call: TRBJ1-2; clone_size: .; v_call: TRBV27; cdr3_length: 11; cdr3_nt: TGTGCCAGCCGGACAGGGAAAGGCTACACCTTC; cdr3_aa: CASRTGKGYTF
d_call: .; j_call: TRBJ2-1; clone_size: .; v_call: TRBV5-8; cdr3_length: 16; cdr3_nt: TGTGCCAGCAGCTTGGACCCGTTGAGCTCCTACAATGAGCAGTTCTTC; cdr3_aa: CASSLDPLSSYNEQFF
d_call: TRBD2; j_call: TRBJ2-2; clone_size: .; v_call: TRBV4-1; cdr3_length: 16; cdr3_nt: TGCGCCAGCAGCCAAGAGAGGCGGGGGGGCCGGAGGGAGCTGTTTTTT; cdr3_aa: CASSQERRGGRRELFF
d_call: TRBD2; j_call: TRBJ2-3; clone_size: .; v_call: TRBV9; cdr3_length: 16; cdr3_nt: TGTGCCAGCAGCGTAGGCGGGGGAACTAGCACAGATACGCAGTATTTT; cdr3_aa: CASSVGGGTSTDTQYF
d_call: .; j_call: TRBJ2-1; clone_size: .; v_call: TRBV19; cdr3_length: 14; cdr3_nt: TGTGCCAGTAGTATTACGCACAGCAAAATGGAGCAGTTCTTC; cdr3_aa: CASSITHSKMEQFF
d_call: TRBD1; j_call: TRBJ1-3; clone_size: .; v_call: TRBV28; cdr3_length: 16; cdr3_nt: TGTGCCAGCAGTTTAGTACGCAGGGGGACTGGAAACACCATATATTTT; cdr3_aa: CASSLVRRGTGNTIYF
d_call: .; j_call: TRBJ1-2; clone_size: .; v_call: TRBV3-1/TRBV3-2; cdr3_length: 14; cdr3_nt: TGTGCCAGCAGCCCCGTCCGCGGGGTAGGCGGCTACACCTTC; cdr3_aa: CASSPVRGVGGYTF
d_call: .; j_call: TRBJ1-3; clone_size: .; v_call: TRBV5-1; cdr3_length: 16; cdr3_nt: TGCGCCAGCAGCTTTACGACAGGCTTGACTGGAAACACCATATATTTT; cdr3_aa: CASSFTTGLTGNTIYF
d_call: TRBD2; j_call: TRBJ2-5; clone_size: .; v_call: TRBV7-2; cdr3_length: 17; cdr3_nt: TGTGCCAGCAGCTTAGAGTCGGGACTAGCCTCTCAAGAGACCCAGTACTTC; cdr3_aa: CASSLESGLASQETQYF
d_call: TRBD1; j_call: TRBJ1-1; clone_size: .; v_call: TRBV7-9; cdr3_length: 18; cdr3_nt: TGTGCCGGGATTCCTCTTTCGGGACAGGGTTTCGTAGGTCTCGAAGCTTTCTTT; cdr3_aa: CAGIPLSGQGFVGLEAFF
d_call: TRBD1; j_call: TRBJ2-5; clone_size: .; v_call: TRBV11-2; cdr3_length: 14; cdr3_nt: TGTGCCAGCAGATACGGGACAGGGGCCGAGACCCAGTACTTC; cdr3_aa: CASRYGTGAETQYF
d_call: .; j_call: TRBJ2-1; clone_size: .; v_call: TRBV27; cdr3_length: 13; cdr3_nt: TGTGCCAGCAGTCCCACCGCCAGCAATGAGCAGTTCTTC; cdr3_aa: CASSPTASNEQFF
d_call: .; j_call: TRBJ2-5; clone_size: .; v_call: TRBV6-1; cdr3_length: 15; cdr3_nt: TGTGCCAGCAGTGAAGCGAGGGGGGGCGTAGAGACCCAGTACTTC; cdr3_aa: CASSEARGGVETQYF
d_call: .; j_call: TRBJ1-5; clone_size: .; v_call: TRBV30; cdr3_length: 13; cdr3_nt: TGTGCCTGGAGTGTACAAGACTATCAGCCCCAGCATTTT; cdr3_aa: CAWSVQDYQPQHF